This T cell receptor (beta chain) was documented in a study of STAT5B mutations in CD4+ large granular lymphocyte leukemia. General study points: No patients shared main leukemic clonotypes, though roughly 25% appeared at low frequency elsewhere. Compared with healthy controls (2/35), patient top clones favored TRBV06 (8/27).

Comment on this clone: Its antigen remains unidentified.

The CDR3 is 14 residues long. V trimming: 0 bases; J trimming: 5 bases; junction bases outside the gene matches: 4. CDR1 and CDR2 from the germline V gene are MNHEY and SVGAGI. Sequencing was performed with immunoSEQ multiplex PCR; in TCRdb, only in-frame clones are kept and a portion is missing. The sample lists around 30,000 clones; about 71% were seen once. The chain employs TRBV6-5 and TRBJ2-7; 7 bases are a match to TRBD2. This sequence was found in a human donor in good health. Sequencing used CD4+ T cells from blood buffy coats. CDR3 coding DNA: TGTGCCAGCAGTTACTCGACTGGGGGGGACGAGCAGTACTTC. It translates to CASSYSTGGDEQYF.